This TCR beta chain is from a study of T cells after yellow fever vaccination. Study-level information: Low-cell-number fractions were prepared with SMART-Seq v4 Ultra Low Input.

The study's findings and limits: The presence of abundant clonotypes contaminating from the bulk population was possible in FACS-sorted repertoires. Researchers report a weaker secondary response that nonetheless peaked faster, day 5 versus 15.

UMIs were added to TCR cDNA along with a universal primer site when it was made by 5'RACE template switching. MiXCR, run by TCRdb on the 5' RACE reads, gives a single entry per CDR3 protein. The table includes 620,000 or so distinct CDR3 sequences, about a sixth detected once. V was clipped by 4 bases and J by 3 bases, with 19 bases between them. The CDR3 has 16 amino acids. The germline V gene encodes CDR1 SGHDN and CDR2 FVKESK. Of note for this clonotype: Its specificity is not known.

This chain links TRBV14 with TRBJ2-7; D is unclear. The TCR originated in a man between 18 and 35 years old who received the YFV17D yellow fever vaccine. The sample was PBMCs, taken 5 days after the first yellow fever vaccination. The CDR3 loop reads CASSRGTLKDRYEQYF. In DNA form, the CDR3 reads TGTGCCAGCAGCCGAGGAACCTTGAAGGACCGCTACGAGCAGTACTTC. Filled out from reference TRBV14 and TRBJ2-7, the complete variable domain reads EAGVTQFPSHSVIEKGQTVTLRCDPISGHDNLYWYRRVMGKEIKFLLHFVKESKQDESGMPNNRFLAERTGGTYSTLKVQPAELEDSGVYFCASSRGTLKDRYEQYFGPGTRLTVT.